This T cell receptor beta chain was sequenced for a study of blood T cells in healthy people across ages. It was with a sample-barcoded 5' primer and a J-beta primer mix that a second PCR of roughly 6 to 12 cycles was run. One entry per CDR3 protein results from TCRdb running MiXCR on the 5' RACE reads. The sample lists about 780,000 distinct CDR3 sequences; roughly 24% were seen once. This clonotype was observed a handful of times. The sample also formed part of further work on T cells of mothers and their children. That paper adds: Similar thymic selection effects on TCR recombination output appear in pairs, both related and unrelated.

This receptor was taken from a boy aged 10-17 years in good health. The sequenced sample was blood.

The CDR3 bases are TGTGCCAGCAGCTGGGAGCGGGCCGCTTCCTACGAGCAGTACTTC. It yields the protein CASSWERAASYEQYF. The chain has TRBV7-9 and TRBJ2-7; a possible D gene is TRBD2 (6 bases). Germline CDR1 is SEHNR and CDR2 is FQNEAQ (reference sequence). The length of the CDR3 is 15 residues. V gave up 4 bases and J gave up 1 base, with 14 bases separating them.